These 24 T cell receptor beta chains came from one sample sequenced in a study of OX40 agonist ivuxolimab in advanced cancers. The repertoire was sequenced with immunoSEQ multiplex PCR; TCRdb's copy has only in-frame clones and lacks some. The sample carries tens of thousands of clones, about 90% recorded once. The material sequenced was CD4+ or CD8+ T cells sorted from blood, taken in a trial of the OX40 agonist ivuxolimab. These receptors were obtained from an adult with an advanced solid tumor such as melanoma, head and neck, liver or kidney cancer.

This clone was observed once. The J gene is TRBJ1-4, the V gene TRBV7-9, with TRBD1 matching over 8 bases. Germline CDR1 and CDR2: SEHNR and FQNEAQ (reference sequence). The junction had 5 bases not matched to a gene; V was cut back by 6 bases and J by 8 bases. This CDR3 comprises 13 residues. CDR3 amino acids: CASRQTGEEKLFF. CDR3 sequence (DNA): TGTGCCAGCAGGCAGACAGGGGAGGAAAAACTGTTTTTT.

The rearrangement joins TRBV6-5 to TRBJ1-1; D is possibly TRBD1 (5 bases). The CDR3 runs 12 residues. Germline CDR1 is MNHEY and CDR2 is SVGAGI. The germline V and J ends were trimmed by 11 bases and 10 bases, with 20 bases remaining between them. The CDR3 DNA reads TGTGCCGCTTCCGCGTCGGGGGACCGAGCTTTCTTT. Its protein is CAASASGDRAFF.

J is TRBJ2-1 and V is TRBV7-9, with a possible D match to TRBD2 (5 bases). This CDR3 comprises 15 residues. Germline V lookup: CDR1 SEHNR, CDR2 FQNEAQ (reference sequence). Trimming shortened V by 1 base and J by 10 bases, and 17 bases separated the two germline ends. CDR3 sequence: CASSLVASGKGEQFF. CDR3 DNA sequence: TGTGCCAGCAGCTTAGTAGCTTCCGGGAAAGGGGAGCAGTTCTTC.

The gene calls are TRBV27 and TRBJ2-1; 8 bases align to TRBD2. The CDR3 is 14 residues long. V trimming: 3 bases; J trimming: 7 bases; junction bases outside the gene matches: 5. Germline V lookup: CDR1 MNHEY, CDR2 SMNVEV (reference sequence). The CDR3 sequence: CASSFGTSRNEQFF. CDR3 coding DNA: TGTGCCAGCAGTTTTGGGACTAGTAGGAATGAGCAGTTCTTC.

The CDR3 loop reads CASSSKRTGPWGNTIYF. CDR3 DNA sequence: TGTGCCAGCAGCTCCAAGAGAACGGGACCATGGGGAAACACCATATATTTT. The J gene is TRBJ1-3, the V gene TRBV5-8; D is perhaps TRBD1 (5 bases). The V and J ends lost 3 bases and 4 bases respectively, with 20 bases between them. Germline V gene sequence: CDR1 SGHTS, CDR2 YDEGEE. The CDR3 has 17 residues.

The chain recombines TRBV13 with TRBJ1-6, with D unresolved. This CDR3 has 14 residues. Germline CDR1 PRHDT, CDR2 FYEKMQ (reference sequence). V was shortened by 2 bases and J by 9 bases, with 11 bases between the two germline ends. CDR3 sequence (DNA): TGTGCCAGCAGCTTAAAACGGTCAATTTCACCCCTCCACTTT. It codes for CASSLKRSISPLHF.

The gene calls are TRBV4-1 and TRBJ1-6; no clear D. CDR1 is MGHRA, CDR2 YSYEKL, per germline. This CDR3 spans 16 amino acids. Trimming took off 0 bases at V and 5 bases at J, with 11 bases between the two ends. In nucleotides, the CDR3 is TGCGCCAGCAGCCAAGAGAACGGACTAAATAATTCACCCCTCCACTTT. Its protein is CASSQENGLNNSPLHF.

The rearrangement uses TRBV10-3 and TRBJ1-2; TRBD1 might be the D (5 bases). V was pared by 5 bases and J by 4 bases, with 17 bases between. This CDR3 has 15 residues. Germline V gene lookup returns CDR1 ENHRY and CDR2 SYGVKD. The CDR3, as DNA: TGTGCCATCAGTCGGGCGGAACAGGCGCTCTATGGCTACACCTTC. This translates into CAISRAEQALYGYTF.

J is TRBJ2-1 and V is TRBV11-2, with a possible D match to TRBD2 (5 bases). Trimming cost V 3 bases and J 7 bases, with 16 bases left between them. The CDR3 sequence is 15 residues long. Germline values: CDR1 SGHAT, CDR2 FQNNGV. The DNA of the CDR3 is TGTGCCAGCAGCTTTGGACTCGATTACGGGAATGAGCAGTTCTTC. It is translated as CASSFGLDYGNEQFF.

This clone was counted between two and nine times. The chain uses TRBV2 and TRBJ1-5; 7 bases are a match to TRBD1. V dropped 8 bases and J dropped 6; count of bases not matched to a gene: 7. CDR3 size: 13 residues. The germline V gene encodes CDR1 SNHLY and CDR2 FYNNEI. The CDR3 coding sequence is TGTGCCAGCCAAGGGGGCTTCGGTCAGCCCCAGCATTTT. Amino acid sequence: CASQGGFGQPQHF. Full variable domain (remainder filled in from reference TRBV2 and TRBJ1-5): EPEVTQTPSHQVTQMGQEVILRCVPISNHLYFYWYRQILGQKVEFLVSFYNNEISEKSEIFDDQFSVERPDGSNFTLKIRSTKLEDSAMYFCASQGGFGQPQHFGDGTRLSIL.

The chain uses TRBV19 and TRBJ2-6; D is uncertain. The germline V gene has CDR1 LNHDA and CDR2 SQIVND (reference sequence). Trimming removed 3 bases at V and 0 bases at J, with 9 bases between. The CDR3 length is 16 residues. The DNA for the CDR3 is TGTGCCAGTAGTATTAATTCTGCCTCTGGGGCCAACGTCCTGACTTTC. Protein product: CASSINSASGANVLTF. Full variable domain (remainder filled in from reference TRBV19 and TRBJ2-6): DGGITQSPKYLFRKEGQNVTLSCEQNLNHDAMYWYRQDPGQGLRLIYYSQIVNDFQKGDIAEGYSVSREKKESFPLTVTSAQKNPTAFYLCASSINSASGANVLTFGAGSRLTVL.

The genes are TRBV18 and TRBJ2-1, with 9 bases identical to TRBD2. The germline V gene encodes CDR1 KGHSH and CDR2 LQKENI. J was trimmed by 4 bases and V by 0 bases; bases with no gene match: 7. The CDR3 totals 17 residues. The CDR3 protein is CASSPPLAGVGYNEQFF. CDR3 nucleotide sequence: TGTGCCAGCTCACCACCTTTAGCGGGAGTAGGTTACAATGAGCAGTTCTTC.

This clone has just a few counts. This chain joins TRBV12-5 and TRBJ2-1; 14 bases are shared with TRBD2. The CDR3 is 20 residues long. The V and J ends lost 5 bases and 0 bases, in that order; junction bases with no gene match: 12. The germline V gene has CDR1 LGHNT and CDR2 FRNRAP. The CDR3, as DNA: TGTGCTAGTGGTACCCCCGGACTAGCGGGAGGCCGGAGCTCCTACAATGAGCAGTTCTTC. Amino acids: CASGTPGLAGGRSSYNEQFF.

J is TRBJ1-5 and V is TRBV19; 9 bases map to TRBD1. Looked up from germline, CDR1 is LNHDA and CDR2 is SQIVND (reference sequence). V lost 3 bases to trimming and J lost 5 bases; unmatched junction nucleotides: 2. CDR3 length: 14 amino acids. The CDR3, as DNA: TGTGCCAGTAGTATCGGACAGGGGTATCAGCCCCAGCATTTT. Amino acid sequence: CASSIGQGYQPQHF. Full variable domain (missing parts from reference TRBV19 and TRBJ1-5): DGGITQSPKYLFRKEGQNVTLSCEQNLNHDAMYWYRQDPGQGLRLIYYSQIVNDFQKGDIAEGYSVSREKKESFPLTVTSAQKNPTAFYLCASSIGQGYQPQHFGDGTRLSIL.

This clone was recorded a few times. The chain combines TRBV7-8 with TRBJ1-1; D unclear. Trimming cost V 5 bases and J 1 base, with 14 bases left between them. There are 15 residues in the CDR3. CDR1 is SGHVS, CDR2 FQNEAQ, per germline. Here the CDR3 reads CASSPLRTGNTEAFF. The CDR3, as DNA: TGTGCCAGCAGCCCCCTCCGGACGGGGAACACTGAAGCTTTCTTT. Full variable domain (missing parts from reference TRBV7-8 and TRBJ1-1): GAGVSQSPRYKVAKRGQDVALRCDPISGHVSLFWYQQALGQGPEFLTYFQNEAQLDKSGLPSDRFFAERPEGSVSTLKIQRTQQEDSAVYLCASSPLRTGNTEAFFGQGTRLTVV.

The V call is TRBV4-2, the J call TRBJ1-1; D may be TRBD1 (5 bases). The CDR3 is 15 amino acids. V dropped 3 bases and J dropped 4 bases, with 15 bases sitting between them. The germline CDR1 and CDR2 sequences are LGHNA and YNFKEQ. The CDR3 spells CASSQVGGESTEAFF. The CDR3 coding sequence is TGTGCCAGCAGCCAGGTGGGGGGTGAAAGCACTGAAGCTTTCTTT.

The chain recombines TRBV6-6 with TRBJ1-4, with 7 bases that match TRBD1. This CDR3 contains 15 residues. Unmatched junction bases numbered 5, after V lost 6 bases and J lost 1 base. CDR1 and CDR2 from the germline V gene are MNHNY and SVGAGI (reference sequence). In nucleotides, the CDR3 is TGTGCCAGCAGCCCCGACAGGGTAACTAATGAAAAACTGTTTTTT. As protein: CASSPDRVTNEKLFF.

This chain connects TRBV6-4 to TRBJ2-3, with D possibly being TRBD2 (5 bases). The germline V and J ends were trimmed by 5 bases and 10 bases, with 16 bases remaining between them. This CDR3 has 13 residues. Germline V gene sequence: CDR1 MRHNA, CDR2 SNTAGT. The CDR3 region is CASSPSSWGAQYF. CDR3 DNA: TGTGCCAGCAGTCCGAGTTCGTGGGGAGCGCAGTATTTT.

The gene calls are TRBV6-5 and TRBJ2-7; D unresolved. Trimming took 0 bases from V and 4 from J, leaving 13 bases between them. Germline CDR1 is MNHEY and CDR2 is SVGAGI. This CDR3 has 15 residues. The CDR3 sequence: CASSYSSISRYEQYF. The DNA of the CDR3 is TGTGCCAGCAGTTACTCGAGTATCTCAAGATACGAGCAGTACTTC.

About this clone itself: Other DNA sequences from this sample encode an identical CDR3 as well. The chain links TRBV2 to TRBJ1-1; tentative D call: TRBD1 (5 bases). The length of the CDR3 is 14 residues. Germline CDR1 and CDR2: SNHLY and FYNNEI. V gave up 4 bases and J gave up 2 bases, with 11 bases separating them. CDR3 residues: CASSVEGRNTEAFF. The CDR3 DNA follows: TGTGCCAGCAGTGTTGAGGGGCGAAACACTGAAGCTTTCTTT.

The chain recombines TRBV19 with TRBJ2-1, with a tentative D call TRBD2 (6 bases). The germline CDR1 and CDR2 sequences are LNHDA and SQIVND (reference sequence). This CDR3 comprises 13 residues. Between the trimmed V and J ends, which lost 6 bases and 6 bases, there was a span of 12 bases. Here the CDR3 reads CASREGTSNEQFF. DNA of the CDR3: TGTGCCAGTAGGGAAGGGACTTCCAATGAGCAGTTCTTC. Full variable domain (outside the CDR3, taken from reference TRBV19 and TRBJ2-1): DGGITQSPKYLFRKEGQNVTLSCEQNLNHDAMYWYRQDPGQGLRLIYYSQIVNDFQKGDIAEGYSVSREKKESFPLTVTSAQKNPTAFYLCASREGTSNEQFFGPGTRLTVL.

This sequence joins TRBV6-9 and TRBJ1-5; TRBD1 matches 8 bases. This CDR3 is built from 14 residues. The V gene end was trimmed by 5 bases and the J gene end by 6 bases; junction bases not matched to a gene: 6. Germline values: CDR1 MNHGY, CDR2 SVAAGI. The CDR3 DNA is TGTGCCAGCAGTGCGGACAGGGTAGGTCAGCCCCAGCATTTT. Its translation: CASSADRVGQPQHF.

This chain links TRBV10-1 with TRBJ2-1, with TRBD2 matching 10 bases. The CDR3 is made up of 14 amino acids. V gave up 2 bases and J gave up 7 bases; unmatched junction bases: 2. From germline, CDR1 is WNHNN and CDR2 SYGVQD (reference sequence). The CDR3 DNA is TGCGCCAGCAGTGAGGCGACTAGCGGGAATGAGCAGTTCTTC. It codes for CASSEATSGNEQFF.

V is TRBV11-3 and J is TRBJ2-7; 10 bases are a match to TRBD2. This CDR3 is built from 15 residues. Germline trimming cut 1 base from V and 5 bases from J; bases unmatched to any gene: 5. From germline, CDR1 is SGHNT and CDR2 YENEEA. The DNA of the CDR3 is TGTGCCAGCAGCTTAGGCCTAGCGGGAGCTGACGAGCAGTACTTC. It encodes CASSLGLAGADEQYF.